This T cell receptor (beta chain) was found in a study of T-cell memory formation after mild COVID-19 (dated by TCRdb to the early 2020s). For context, the study as a whole: TCR sequence clusters from the two donors were found to be largely donor specific. In two donors, T-cell clones that expanded and contracted after mild COVID-19 were tracked by sequencing TCRalpha and TCRbeta repertoires over time. Two young, previously healthy adult volunteers made up the cohort, one male and one female.

From the cysteine up to the phenylalanine, the CDR3 has a length of 19 residues. Only CDR3 DNA remains: 57 bases, in frame from the first base. The germline V gene sets CDR1 to LGHNA and CDR2 to YSLEER. After removal of 4 bases from V and 6 bases from J, the junction retains 18 bases not matched to a gene. The instrument given in TCRdb is Illumina NovaSeq 6000. Using 5'RACE with constant-segment primers, TCRalpha and TCRbeta cDNA libraries were constructed, with sample barcodes and unique molecular identifiers added in the process. RNA was extracted from every sample with Trizol reagent. Libraries were amplified in two PCR steps, with a second sample barcode and Illumina TruSeq adapters added in the second step. Sequencing of the libraries was done on an Illumina NovaSeq, producing 2 x 150 bp paired-end reads. Concerning the study's data processing: The reads were demultiplexed and collapsed into UMI-guided consensus sequences using migec v1.2.7. Using mixcr v2.1.11, UMI consensuses were aligned to TRA and TRB V and J templates and then assembled into clonotypes. Clonotypes were classified as expanded or contracted when called significant by both edgeR and NoisET, with noise models trained on biological replicates. For edgeR calls, the cutoffs were a false discovery rate-adjusted p below 0.01 and a log2 fold-change threshold of 1. As an exploratory analysis of dynamics, max-normalized trajectories of the 1000 most abundant clonotypes were examined with PCA combined with hierarchical clustering. Each responding clone was given a CD4 or CD8 phenotype based on the CD4+ and CD8+ repertoires, which had been sequenced separately. TCRdb reprocessed the public reads (quality trimming at Q25 with fastp, clone calling with MiXCR) and kept in-frame beta chains. Identical CDR3 proteins give one entry, which carries the most common genes and DNA. The V and J calls shown here were made by TCRdb, not taken from the authors' results. The sample records about 270,000 distinct CDR3 sequences, approximately 15% of which are singletons. The ten most abundant clones make up 2.1% of the sample.

The investigation overall reported the following: Clones that contracted from day 15 to 85 showed balanced CD4/CD8 phenotypes, whereas a second wave of clones that expanded from day 15 to 37 leaned towards CD4+. Contracting CD4+ clones appeared mostly in the CM and EM memory subsets, whereas CD8+ clones were enriched in EMRA. The second-wave clones that peaked on day 37 were not confirmed to be SARS-CoV-2 specific. Some responding clones were detected in pre-infection memory, suggesting pre-existing cross-reactive memory T cells joined the SARS-CoV-2 response. Only a couple of mild cases were covered in the study, and larger cohorts including severe cases with pre-infection samples were considered necessary.

This clonotype has only a few counts. The specificity of this receptor is unknown. No base qualities exist here, and no much larger clone lies one base off it. PBMCs were isolated by Ficoll-Paque density gradient centrifugation. Sequenced: PBMCs or a T cell subset sorted from them (not recorded which). The source of this sequence is an adult woman who had mild COVID-19 (a few samples of this study predate the infection). The sample titles of this study are shuffled in the database, so cell type and time point are left out; the donor was told from shared clones. This receptor chain uses TRBV4-3 and TRBJ2-1; the central 10 bases match TRBD2. In nucleotide form, the sequence is TGCGCCAGCAGCCCCACTATTGCTGCAGGACTAGCGGTTATCAATGAGCAGTTCTTC. The encoded protein is CASSPTIAAGLAVINEQFF.